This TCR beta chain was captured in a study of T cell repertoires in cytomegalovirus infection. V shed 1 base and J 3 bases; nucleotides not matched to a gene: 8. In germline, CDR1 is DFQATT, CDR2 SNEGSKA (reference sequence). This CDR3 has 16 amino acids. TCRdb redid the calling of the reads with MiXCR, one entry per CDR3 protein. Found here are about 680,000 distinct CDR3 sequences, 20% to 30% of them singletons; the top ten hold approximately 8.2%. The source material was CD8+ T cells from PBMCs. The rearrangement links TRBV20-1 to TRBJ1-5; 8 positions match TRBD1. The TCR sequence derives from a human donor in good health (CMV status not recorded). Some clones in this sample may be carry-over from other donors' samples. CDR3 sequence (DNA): TGCAGTGCTAGAGGGGGGCAGGGGGCTTCCAATCAGCCCCAGCATTTT. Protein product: CSARGGQGASNQPQHF.